The T cell receptor beta chain described here comes from a study of blood T cell repertoires in COVID-19. This clone appeared a single time. TCRdb keeps only in-frame clones here, not all; method: immunoSEQ multiplex PCR. The sample holds 95,000 to 150,000 clones, 84% seen once. The length of the CDR3 is 13 residues. V was clipped by 2 bases and J by 1 base, with 5 bases between them. Germline V gives CDR1 SGHTA, CDR2 FQGNSA. The rearrangement joins TRBV7-2 to TRBJ2-5; D remains unclear. Sequencing used PBMCs or T cells enriched from blood (not recorded which). This clonotype was sampled from a woman in her twenties or thirties who had recovered from COVID-19. The CDR3 reads CASSLPSQETQYF. CDR3 DNA sequence: TGTGCCAGCAGCTTACCCAGCCAAGAGACCCAGTACTTC.